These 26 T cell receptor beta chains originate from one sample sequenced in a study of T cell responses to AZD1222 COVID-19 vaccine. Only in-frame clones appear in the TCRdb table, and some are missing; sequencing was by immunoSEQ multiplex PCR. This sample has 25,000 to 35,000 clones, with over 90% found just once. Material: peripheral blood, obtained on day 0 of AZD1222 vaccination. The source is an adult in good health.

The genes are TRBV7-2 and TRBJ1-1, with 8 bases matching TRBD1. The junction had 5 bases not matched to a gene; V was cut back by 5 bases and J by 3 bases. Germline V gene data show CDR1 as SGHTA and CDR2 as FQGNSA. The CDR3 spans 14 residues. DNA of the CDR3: TGTGCCAGCAGCCCACAGACAGGGGACACTGAAGCTTTCTTT. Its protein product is CASSPQTGDTEAFF.

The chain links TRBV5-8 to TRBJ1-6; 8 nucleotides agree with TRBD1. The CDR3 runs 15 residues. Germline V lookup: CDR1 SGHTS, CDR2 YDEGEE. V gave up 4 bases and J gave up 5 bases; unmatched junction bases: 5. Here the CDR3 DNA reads TGTGCCAGCAGCGGTCGGACAGGGAATAATTCACCCCTCCACTTT. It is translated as CASSGRTGNNSPLHF.

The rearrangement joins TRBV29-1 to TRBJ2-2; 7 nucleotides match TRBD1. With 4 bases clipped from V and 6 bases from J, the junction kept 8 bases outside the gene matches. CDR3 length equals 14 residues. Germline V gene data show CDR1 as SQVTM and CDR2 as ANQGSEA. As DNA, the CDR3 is TGCAGCGTTGTACCCGGGACAGCTCCCGGGGAGCTGTTTTTT. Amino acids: CSVVPGTAPGELFF.

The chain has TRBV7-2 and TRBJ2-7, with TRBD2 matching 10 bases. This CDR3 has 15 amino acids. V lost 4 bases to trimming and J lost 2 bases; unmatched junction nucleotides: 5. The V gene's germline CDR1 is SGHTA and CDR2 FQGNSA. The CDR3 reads CASSWTSGVTYEQYF. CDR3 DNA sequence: TGTGCCAGCAGCTGGACTAGCGGAGTAACCTACGAGCAGTACTTC.

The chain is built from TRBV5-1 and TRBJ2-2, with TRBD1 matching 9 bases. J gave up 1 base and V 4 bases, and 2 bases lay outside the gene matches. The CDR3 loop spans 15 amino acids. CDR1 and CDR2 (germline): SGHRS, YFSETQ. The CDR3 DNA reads TGCGCCAGCAGCGCGACAGGGGGGAACACCGGGGAGCTGTTTTTT. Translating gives CASSATGGNTGELFF. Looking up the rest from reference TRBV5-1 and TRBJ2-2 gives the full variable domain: KAGVTQTPRYLIKTRGQQVTLSCSPISGHRSVSWYQQTPGQGLQFLFEYFSETQRNKGNFPGRFSGRQFSNSRSEMNVSTLELGDSALYLCASSATGGNTGELFFGEGSRLTVL.

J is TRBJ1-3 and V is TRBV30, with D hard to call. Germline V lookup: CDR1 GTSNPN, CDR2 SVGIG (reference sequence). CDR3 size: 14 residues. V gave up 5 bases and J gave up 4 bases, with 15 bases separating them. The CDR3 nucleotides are TGTGCCTGGGAGGCGGGATCGAAAGGAAACACCATATATTTT. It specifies CAWEAGSKGNTIYF. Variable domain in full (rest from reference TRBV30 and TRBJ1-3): SQTIHQWPATLVQPVGSPLSLECTVEGTSNPNLYWYRQAAGRGLQLLFYSVGIGQISSEVPQNLSASRPQDRQFILSSKKLLLSDSGFYLCAWEAGSKGNTIYFGEGSWLTVV.

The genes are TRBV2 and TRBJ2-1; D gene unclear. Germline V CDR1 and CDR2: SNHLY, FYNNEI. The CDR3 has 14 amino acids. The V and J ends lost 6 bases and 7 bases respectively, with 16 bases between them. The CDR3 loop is CASRTHGTANEQFF. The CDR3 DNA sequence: TGTGCCAGCAGGACTCATGGAACCGCGAATGAGCAGTTCTTC.

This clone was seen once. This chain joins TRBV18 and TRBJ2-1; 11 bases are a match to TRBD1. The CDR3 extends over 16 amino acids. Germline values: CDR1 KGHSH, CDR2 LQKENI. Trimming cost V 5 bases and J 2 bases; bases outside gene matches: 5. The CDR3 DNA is TGTGCCAGCTCAATCGGACAGGGGGCGGCCTACAATGAGCAGTTCTTC. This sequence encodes CASSIGQGAAYNEQFF.

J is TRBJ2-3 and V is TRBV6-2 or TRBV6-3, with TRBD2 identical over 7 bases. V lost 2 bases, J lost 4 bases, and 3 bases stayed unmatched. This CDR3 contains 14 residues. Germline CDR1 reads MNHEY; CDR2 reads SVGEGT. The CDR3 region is CASSYGGSADTQYF. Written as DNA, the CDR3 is TGTGCCAGCAGTTACGGCGGGAGTGCAGATACGCAGTATTTT.

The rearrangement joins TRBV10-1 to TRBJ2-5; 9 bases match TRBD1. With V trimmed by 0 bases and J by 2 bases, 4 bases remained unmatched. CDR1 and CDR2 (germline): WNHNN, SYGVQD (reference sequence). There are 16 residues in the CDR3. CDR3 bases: TGCGCCAGCAGTGAGTCGAGAGGACAGGGGCAAGAGACCCAGTACTTC. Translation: CASSESRGQGQETQYF.

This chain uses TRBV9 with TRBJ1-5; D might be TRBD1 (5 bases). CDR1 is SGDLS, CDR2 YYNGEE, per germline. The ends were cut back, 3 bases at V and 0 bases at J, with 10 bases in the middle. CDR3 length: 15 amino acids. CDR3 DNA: TGTGCCAGCAGCGCAGACAGCCTTAGCAATCAGCCCCAGCATTTT. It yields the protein CASSADSLSNQPQHF.

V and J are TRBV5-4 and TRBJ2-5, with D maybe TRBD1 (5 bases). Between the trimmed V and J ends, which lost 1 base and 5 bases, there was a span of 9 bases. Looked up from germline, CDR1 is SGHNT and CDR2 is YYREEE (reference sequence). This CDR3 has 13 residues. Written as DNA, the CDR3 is TGTGCCAGCAGCTTGTGGCAGGGCGAGACCCAGTACTTC. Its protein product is CASSLWQGETQYF.

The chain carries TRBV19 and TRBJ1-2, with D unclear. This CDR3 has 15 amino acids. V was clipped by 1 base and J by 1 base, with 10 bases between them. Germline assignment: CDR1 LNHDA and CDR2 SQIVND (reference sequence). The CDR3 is CASSIAGNGNYGYTF. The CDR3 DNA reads TGTGCCAGTAGTATAGCTGGGAATGGTAACTATGGCTACACCTTC.

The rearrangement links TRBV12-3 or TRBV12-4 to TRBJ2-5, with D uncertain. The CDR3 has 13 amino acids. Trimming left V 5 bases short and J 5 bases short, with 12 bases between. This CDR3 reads CASSVRWSETQYF. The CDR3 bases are TGTGCCAGCAGTGTCAGATGGAGCGAGACCCAGTACTTC.

The chain's CDR3 is CASSQGLAATNEKLFF. DNA of the CDR3: TGCGCCAGCAGCCAAGGATTAGCCGCAACTAATGAAAAACTGTTTTTT. The chain employs TRBV4-3 and TRBJ1-4; unclear D gene. Germline CDR1 is LGHNA and CDR2 is YSLEER. Trimming removed 1 base at V and 0 bases at J, with 9 bases between. The CDR3 runs to 16 residues.

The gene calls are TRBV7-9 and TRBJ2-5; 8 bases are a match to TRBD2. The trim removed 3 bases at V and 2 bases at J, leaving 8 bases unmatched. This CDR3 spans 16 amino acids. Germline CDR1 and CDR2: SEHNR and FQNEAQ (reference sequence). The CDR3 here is CASSFGAGGGQETQYF. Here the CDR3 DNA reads TGTGCCAGCAGCTTCGGGGCGGGAGGAGGGCAAGAGACCCAGTACTTC.

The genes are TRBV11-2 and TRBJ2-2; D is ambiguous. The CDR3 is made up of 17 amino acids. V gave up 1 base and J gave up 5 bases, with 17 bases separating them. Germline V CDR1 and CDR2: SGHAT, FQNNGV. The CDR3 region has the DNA TGTGCCAGCAGCTTAGTGTTGACCAGCCTTAGTACCGGGGAGCTGTTTTTT. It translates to CASSLVLTSLSTGELFF.

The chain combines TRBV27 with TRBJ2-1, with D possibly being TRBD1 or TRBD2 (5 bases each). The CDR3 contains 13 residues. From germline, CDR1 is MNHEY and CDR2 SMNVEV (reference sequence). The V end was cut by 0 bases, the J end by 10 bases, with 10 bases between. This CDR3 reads CASSLSPRDEQFF. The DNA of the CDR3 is TGTGCCAGCAGTTTATCCCCGAGGGACGAGCAGTTCTTC.

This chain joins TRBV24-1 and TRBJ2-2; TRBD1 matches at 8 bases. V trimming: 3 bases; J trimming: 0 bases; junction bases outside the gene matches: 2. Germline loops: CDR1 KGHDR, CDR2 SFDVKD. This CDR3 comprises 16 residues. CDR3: CATSDTTGANTGELFF. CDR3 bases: TGTGCCACCAGTGATACGACAGGGGCGAACACCGGGGAGCTGTTTTTT.

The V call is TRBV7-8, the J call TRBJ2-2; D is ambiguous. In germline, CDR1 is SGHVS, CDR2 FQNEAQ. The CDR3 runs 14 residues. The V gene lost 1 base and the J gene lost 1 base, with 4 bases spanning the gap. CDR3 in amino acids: CASSLVMNTGELFF. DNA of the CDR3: TGTGCCAGCAGCTTAGTGATGAACACCGGGGAGCTGTTTTTT.

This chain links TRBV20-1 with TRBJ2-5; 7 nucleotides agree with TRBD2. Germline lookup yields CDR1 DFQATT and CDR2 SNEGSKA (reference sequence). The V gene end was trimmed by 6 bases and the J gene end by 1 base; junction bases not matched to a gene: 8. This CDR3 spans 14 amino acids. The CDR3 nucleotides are TGCAGTGCCAGTAGGGCGGGAGCCCAAGAGACCCAGTACTTC. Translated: CSASRAGAQETQYF.

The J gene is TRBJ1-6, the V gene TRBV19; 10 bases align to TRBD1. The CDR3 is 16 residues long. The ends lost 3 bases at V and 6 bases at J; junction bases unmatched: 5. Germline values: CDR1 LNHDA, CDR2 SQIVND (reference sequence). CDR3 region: CASSIGDRGTNSPLHF. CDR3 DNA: TGTGCCAGTAGTATCGGGGACAGGGGCACTAATTCACCCCTCCACTTT.

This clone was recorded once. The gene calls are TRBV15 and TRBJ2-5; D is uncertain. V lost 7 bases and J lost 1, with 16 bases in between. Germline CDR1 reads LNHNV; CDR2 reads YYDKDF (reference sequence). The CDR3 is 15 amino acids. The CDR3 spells CATISRTRFQETQYF. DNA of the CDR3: TGTGCCACCATCTCAAGGACCCGATTCCAAGAGACCCAGTACTTC.

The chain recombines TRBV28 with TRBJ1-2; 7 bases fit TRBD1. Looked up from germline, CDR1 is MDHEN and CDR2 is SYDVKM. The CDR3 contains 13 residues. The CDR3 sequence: CAERGGSSYGYTF. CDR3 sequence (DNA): TGTGCGGAAAGAGGGGGCTCGAGCTATGGCTACACCTTC.

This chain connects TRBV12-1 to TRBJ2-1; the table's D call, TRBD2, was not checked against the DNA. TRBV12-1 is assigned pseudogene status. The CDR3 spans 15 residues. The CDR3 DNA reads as TGTGCCAGCAGCTCTCCTAGCGGGGGAGTCGATGAGCAGTTCTTC. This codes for CASSSPSGGVDEQFF.

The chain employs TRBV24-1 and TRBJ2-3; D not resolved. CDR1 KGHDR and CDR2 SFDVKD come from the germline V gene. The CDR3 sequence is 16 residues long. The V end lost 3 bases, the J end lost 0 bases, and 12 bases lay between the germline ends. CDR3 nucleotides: TGTGCCACCAGTGATCAACCCTTGGACAGCACAGATACGCAGTATTTT. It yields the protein CATSDQPLDSTDTQYF.